This T cell receptor (beta chain) derives from a study of T cells in narcolepsy. Study-level points and caveats: HCRT-specific and TRIB2-specific autoreactive clonotypes appeared among same-patient CSF and blood CD4+ clonotypes. No autoreactive T cell clone sequences appeared in some memory CD4+ repertoires. Reportedly, autoreactive clonotypes were serially detected in patients' blood but not controls'.

From germline, CDR1 is SGHVS and CDR2 FNYEAQ. The ends lost 0 bases at V and 6 bases at J; junction bases unmatched: 5. The CDR3 sequence is 14 residues long. The repertoire was sequenced with immunoSEQ multiplex PCR; TCRdb's copy has only in-frame clones and lacks some. The sample lists 20,000 to 30,000 clones; around 85% were seen once. Comment on this clone: The antigen is unknown.

Sequences were obtained from CD45RA- memory CD4+ T cells from PBMCs. V gene TRBV7-6 combines with J gene TRBJ2-7; 7 nucleotides line up with TRBD2. This sequence originates from a human donor with narcolepsy. The CDR3 protein is CASSLARASGEQYF. The CDR3 DNA reads as TGTGCCAGCAGCTTAGCTAGGGCTAGCGGCGAGCAGTACTTC.